The rows below give T cell receptor beta chains drawn from one sample of a study of blood T cells in healthy people across ages. A single record per CDR3 protein comes from TCRdb applying MiXCR to the 5' RACE reads. The profile shows about 580,000 distinct CDR3 sequences, 40% to 50% of them singletons. Sample: blood. The receptor source for this set is a man aged 80 or over in good health. The CDR3 runs from the conserved cysteine through the conserved F or W. The D gene is left open where the match is weak. Expanded clones are given a class, and other clones once, few, many or no size at all.

v_call	d_call	clone_size	j_call	cdr3_nt	cdr3_aa
TRBV3-1	NA	NA	TRBJ1-2	TGTGCCAGCAGCCAAGACACCTTAATCTATGGCTACACCTTC	CASSQDTLIYGYTF
TRBV9	NA	NA	TRBJ1-3	TGTGCCAGCAGCGTGGGGCCGTCTGGAAACACCATATATTTT	CASSVGPSGNTIYF
TRBV20-1	NA	NA	TRBJ2-5	TGCAGTGCTAGAGCTTTACCTAGCGCTGAGCACCAAGAGACCCAGTACTTC	CSARALPSAEHQETQYF
TRBV3-1	NA	NA	TRBJ2-5	TGTGCCAGCAGCCAAGCGAGGGCCCAAGAGACCCAGTACTTC	CASSQARAQETQYF
TRBV18	TRBD1	NA	TRBJ2-7	TGTGCCAGCTCACCTACAGGGGCATCCTACGAGCAGTACTTC	CASSPTGASYEQYF
TRBV12-3/TRBV12-4	NA	NA	TRBJ1-5	TGTGCCAGCAGCCCTAACCCCAGCAATCAGCCCCAGCATTTT	CASSPNPSNQPQHF
TRBV29-1	NA	NA	TRBJ2-5	TGCAGCGTTGAAGGAGGGGATGAGACCCAGTACTTC	CSVEGGDETQYF
TRBV20-1	NA	few	TRBJ2-1	TGCAGTGCTAGCCGCCGAAATGAGCAGTTCTTC	CSASRRNEQFF
TRBV20-1	TRBD1	NA	TRBJ1-5	TGCAGTGCTCCCGGACAGGGCGGTTCGCGAGGTCAGCCCCAGCATTTT	CSAPGQGGSRGQPQHF
TRBV25-1	TRBD2	NA	TRBJ2-1	TGTGCCAACAGTGAACCCGGGACTAGCGGGAGGACTAATGAGCAGTTCTTC	CANSEPGTSGRTNEQFF
TRBV7-9	NA	NA	TRBJ2-5	TGTGCCAGCAGCTTGGGTGGCAGCGCCAACCAAGAGACCCAGTACTTC	CASSLGGSANQETQYF
TRBV9	NA	few	TRBJ2-5	TGTGCCAGCAGCGCCGTTGGGTCGGAGACCCAGTACTTC	CASSAVGSETQYF
TRBV6-5	NA	many	TRBJ2-1	TGTGCCAGCAGTCTCCCCCCCGGGGAGCAGTTCTTC	CASSLPPGEQFF
TRBV6-6	TRBD2	many	TRBJ2-7	TGTGCCAGCCGAGGTGGGGAAGCGGGAGCCTACGAGCAGTACTTC	CASRGGEAGAYEQYF
TRBV14	NA	NA	TRBJ1-2	TGTGCCAGCACTCGGGCAGGGGATTATGGCTACACCTTC	CASTRAGDYGYTF
TRBV7-2	TRBD1	NA	TRBJ2-1	TGTGCCAGCAGCAACAGGGGGATAGATACCAATGAGCAGTTCTTC	CASSNRGIDTNEQFF
TRBV6-2/TRBV6-3	TRBD2	NA	TRBJ2-5	TGTGCCAGCACGCCCGGGGGGTTTGAGACCCAGTACTTC	CASTPGGFETQYF
TRBV20-1	TRBD1	once	TRBJ2-3	TGCAGTGCTAGTAGCTTGGGACAGAGCACAGATACGCAGTATTTT	CSASSLGQSTDTQYF
TRBV20-1	NA	few	TRBJ2-3	TGCAGTGCTCGGCCCAGCGGAAGCACAGATACGCAGTATTTT	CSARPSGSTDTQYF
TRBV24-1	TRBD2	few	TRBJ2-1	TGTGCCACCAGTGTCAAACGGACTAGCGGGAAGAGGAATGAGCAGTTCTTC	CATSVKRTSGKRNEQFF
TRBV7-9	TRBD1	NA	TRBJ1-2	TGTGCCAGCAGCTTGGCTGGGACAGGTGCCGGCTATGGCTACACCTTC	CASSLAGTGAGYGYTF
TRBV5-6	TRBD2	few	TRBJ2-1	TGTGCCAGCAGCTTGGCCCTGACTAGCGGTTACAATGAGCAGTTCTTC	CASSLALTSGYNEQFF
TRBV7-2	TRBD2	few	TRBJ2-7	TGTGCCAGCAGCTTAGTGTCGGGACTAGGTCTTAACGAGCAGTACTTC	CASSLVSGLGLNEQYF
TRBV5-6	NA	NA	TRBJ1-2	TGTGCCAGCAGCTCTGGTTATGGCTACACCTTC	CASSSGYGYTF
TRBV4-3	TRBD1	once	TRBJ2-1	TGCGCCAGCAGCCAAGATGGGACAGGAGTTTATGAGCAGTTCTTC	CASSQDGTGVYEQFF
TRBV28	NA	few	TRBJ2-7	TGTGCCAGCAGTTTATCCGCGCAGGCTTGGCTGGGGGAAAGCGAGCAGTACTTC	CASSLSAQAWLGESEQYF
TRBV20-1	NA	NA	TRBJ2-3	TGCAGTGCAACCCACAGGGAAGGGCACACAGATACGCAGTATTTT	CSATHREGHTDTQYF
TRBV3-1	NA	NA	TRBJ1-2	TGTGCCAGCAGCCCCCTGGCGGCTAACTATGGCTACACCTTC	CASSPLAANYGYTF
TRBV20-1	NA	NA	TRBJ2-1	TGCAGTGCTAGAGACGTTGGCGGGAAGGGGCAGTTCTTC	CSARDVGGKGQFF
TRBV7-6	TRBD2	NA	TRBJ2-5	TGTGCCAGCAGCTTAGGCATAACTAGCGGGAGGAAAGAGACCCAGTACTTC	CASSLGITSGRKETQYF
TRBV6-2/TRBV6-3	TRBD2	NA	TRBJ2-5	TGTGCCAGCAGGGGACTAGCGGGAGTGGAGTACTTC	CASRGLAGVEYF
TRBV7-8	TRBD2	NA	TRBJ2-1	TGTGCCAGCAGGTACGGCGGGGAGGGGAATGAGCAGTTCTTC	CASRYGGEGNEQFF
TRBV20-1	TRBD1	NA	TRBJ1-6	TGCAGTGCTAGCAGGGGGCCGGGTAATTCACCCCTCCACTTT	CSASRGPGNSPLHF
TRBV7-9	NA	NA	TRBJ2-5	TGTGCCAGCAGCCCCAAGACGGGAGTGCAAGAGACCCAGTACTTC	CASSPKTGVQETQYF
TRBV27	TRBD1	few	TRBJ2-5	TGTGCCAGCAGTAGATGGGGCAAGCGCGACAGGGACCCTATACAAGAGACCCAGTACTTC	CASSRWGKRDRDPIQETQYF
TRBV4-3	NA	NA	TRBJ2-5	TGCGCCAGCAGCCAAGGACTTGGAGGGAGAGAGCAGTACTTC	CASSQGLGGREQYF
TRBV29-1	NA	once	TRBJ2-1	TGCAGCGTGAGGCCCATGGGCGCCCGCTCCTACAATGCGCAGTTCTTC	CSVRPMGARSYNAQFF